The entry below describes one T cell receptor (beta chain). These data come from a study of blood T cell repertoires in COVID-19. Generated by immunoSEQ multiplex PCR, the TCRdb table keeps only in-frame clones and is missing some. Here the sample spans tens of thousands of clones, roughly 84% being singletons. The TCR sequence derives from a man in his fifties with acute or convalescent COVID-19. The sample taken for sequencing was peripheral blood.

CDR3 DNA sequence: TGCAGCGTTCAAGCGGTGCTTTTGACCGGGGTGAAAAATTCACCCCTCCACTTT. This sequence encodes CSVQAVLLTGVKNSPLHF. The chain is built from TRBV29-1 and TRBJ1-6; D gene uncertain. Germline V CDR1 and CDR2: SQVTM, ANQGSEA. The CDR3 length is 18 residues. Trimming left V 5 bases short and J 7 bases short, with 27 bases between. Drawing the rest from reference TRBV29-1 and TRBJ1-6, the complete variable domain is SAVISQKPSRDICQRGTSLTIQCQVDSQVTMMFWYRQQPGQSLTLIATANQGSEATYESGFVIDKFPISRPNLTFSTLTVSNMSPEDSSIYLCSVQAVLLTGVKNSPLHFGNGTRLTVT.